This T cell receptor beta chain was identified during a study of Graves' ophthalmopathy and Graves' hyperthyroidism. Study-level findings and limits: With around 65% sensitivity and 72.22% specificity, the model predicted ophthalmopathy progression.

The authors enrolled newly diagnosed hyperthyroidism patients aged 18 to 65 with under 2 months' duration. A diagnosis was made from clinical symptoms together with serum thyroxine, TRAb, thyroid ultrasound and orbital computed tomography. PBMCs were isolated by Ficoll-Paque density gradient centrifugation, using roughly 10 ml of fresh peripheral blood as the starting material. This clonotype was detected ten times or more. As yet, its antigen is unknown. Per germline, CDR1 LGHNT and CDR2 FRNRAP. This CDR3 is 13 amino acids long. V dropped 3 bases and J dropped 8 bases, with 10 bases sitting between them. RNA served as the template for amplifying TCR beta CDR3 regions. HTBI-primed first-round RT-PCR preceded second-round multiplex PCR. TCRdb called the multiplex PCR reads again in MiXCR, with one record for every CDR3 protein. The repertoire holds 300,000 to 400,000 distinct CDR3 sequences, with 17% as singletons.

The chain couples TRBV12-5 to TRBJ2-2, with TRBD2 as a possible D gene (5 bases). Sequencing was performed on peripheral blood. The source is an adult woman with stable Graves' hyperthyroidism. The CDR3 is CASGFASGGELFF. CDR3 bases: TGTGCTAGTGGTTTTGCTTCGGGGGGGGAGCTGTTTTTT.